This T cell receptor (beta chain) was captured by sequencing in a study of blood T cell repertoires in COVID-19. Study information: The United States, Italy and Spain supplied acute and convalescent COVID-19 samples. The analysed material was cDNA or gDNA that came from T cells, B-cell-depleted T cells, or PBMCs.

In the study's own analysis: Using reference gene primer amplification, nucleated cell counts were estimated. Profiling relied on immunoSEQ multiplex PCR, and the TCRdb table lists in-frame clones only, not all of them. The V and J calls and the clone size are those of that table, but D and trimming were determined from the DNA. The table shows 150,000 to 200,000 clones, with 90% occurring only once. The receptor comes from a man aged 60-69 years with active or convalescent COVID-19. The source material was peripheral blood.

The CDR3 DNA reads as TGTGCCAGCAGTTACCGGAGCGGGGGGAGCTCCTACGAGCAGTACTTC. It translates to CASSYRSGGSSYEQYF. The V call is TRBV6-5, the J call TRBJ2-7; 9 bases map to TRBD2. Germline V lookup: CDR1 MNHEY, CDR2 SVGAGI. V shed 2 bases and J 0 bases; nucleotides not matched to a gene: 5. CDR3 length: 16 amino acids.